The rows below give T cell receptor beta chains drawn from one sample of a study of Ad26.COV2.S vaccination and SARS-CoV-2 variants. Profiling relied on immunoSEQ multiplex PCR, and the TCRdb table lists in-frame clones only, not all of them. The sample contains approximately 300,000 clones, around four fifths of which appear only once. Here the sequenced sample was peripheral blood, taken in a trial of Ad26.COV2.S vaccine versus placebo. The receptors come from a person aged 18 to 65 who received the Ad26.COV2.S COVID-19 vaccine or a placebo. The CDR3 runs from the conserved cysteine through the conserved F or W. D genes are given only for firm matches. Expanded clones are given a class, and other clones once, few, many or no size at all.

J,size,V,D,DNA,CDR3
TRBJ1-1,once,TRBV12-3/TRBV12-4,-,TGTGCCAGCAGTTTTCAGAGCACTGAAGCTTTCTTT,CASSFQSTEAFF
TRBJ1-1,-,TRBV28,-,TGTGCCAGCAGCCGGGGACGTCGTCCAAACCGGCCGGCTTTT,CASSRGRRPNRPAF
TRBJ1-1,-,TRBV21-1,-,TGTGCCAGCAGCAAAGTTACGTCGGGCGGGGAGCAAGTAGCTTTCTTT,CASSKVTSGGEQVAFF
TRBJ1-5,-,TRBV24-1,-,TGTGCCACCAGTGATTCCCTGGGGGGTACCCAGCATTTT,CATSDSLGGTQHF
TRBJ2-2,-,TRBV9,-,TGTGCCAGCAGTTCGAGCACCGGGGAGCTGTTTTTT,CASSSSTGELFF
TRBJ2-2,-,TRBV27,TRBD1,TGTGCCAGCAGTTTACCGGACAGGGTGAACACCGGGGAGCTGTTTTTT,CASSLPDRVNTGELFF
TRBJ1-6,-,TRBV28,TRBD1,TGTGCCAGCAGTCCCGGACAGGGGGGATCACCCCTCCACTTT,CASSPGQGGSPLHF
TRBJ1-5,-,TRBV10-2,-,TGCGCCAGCAGTGAATCAGGGGGCAATCAGCCCCAGCATTTT,CASSESGGNQPQHF
TRBJ1-1,-,TRBV6-5,-,TGTGCCAGCAGTCGGGATCGAGGAGGCACTGAAGCTTTCTTT,CASSRDRGGTEAFF
TRBJ1-1,-,TRBV3-1/TRBV3-2,-,TGTGCCAGCAGCCAAGTCGCCAGTCCGATCACTGAAGCTTTCTTT,CASSQVASPITEAFF
TRBJ2-5,-,TRBV27,TRBD2,TGTGCCAGCAGTCCTCCCCTAGCGGGGGGCACCGTGACCCAGTACTTC,CASSPPLAGGTVTQYF
TRBJ2-3,-,TRBV9,-,TGTGCCAGCAGCGTAGGTGTCGACTCACGCACAGATACGCAGTATTTT,CASSVGVDSRTDTQYF
TRBJ2-1,-,TRBV4-2,-,TGTGCCAGCAGCCAAACGGACGTAAGATACAATGAGCAGTTCTTC,CASSQTDVRYNEQFF
TRBJ2-2,-,TRBV5-1,TRBD1,TGCGCCAGCAGCTTGAGACAGGGGCACACCGGGGAGCTGTTTTTT,CASSLRQGHTGELFF
TRBJ2-1,-,TRBV6-2/TRBV6-3,-,TGTGCCAGCAGTTACTCTCCCGGGACCTCCTTTCACAATGAGCAGTTCTTC,CASSYSPGTSFHNEQFF
TRBJ2-6,few,TRBV6-2/TRBV6-3,-,TGTGCCAGCAGTTACGGGAGCTCTGGGGCCAACGTCCTGACTTTC,CASSYGSSGANVLTF
TRBJ2-1,-,TRBV4-2,TRBD2,TGTGCCAGCAGCCAACGGAGCGGGGGCAACAATGAGCAGTTCTTC,CASSQRSGGNNEQFF
TRBJ2-2,-,TRBV10-1,-,TGCGCCAGCTCGCCTGACCGGACGGGGGAGCTGTTTTTT,CASSPDRTGELFF
TRBJ2-2,few,TRBV5-1,TRBD1,TGCGCCAGCGGACAGGCGCCCACCGGGGAGCTGTTTTTT,CASGQAPTGELFF
TRBJ2-3,-,TRBV7-9,-,TGTGCCAGCAGGATAGCGGGCACAGATACGCAGTATTTT,CASRIAGTDTQYF
TRBJ2-7,few,TRBV5-1,-,TGCGCCAGCAGCTTGCAAACTTTTCCCTACGAGCAGTACTTC,CASSLQTFPYEQYF
TRBJ2-2,-,TRBV7-2,-,TGTGCCAGCGGGTCGGGGAGGAACACCGGGGAGCTGTTTTTT,CASGSGRNTGELFF
TRBJ1-4,-,TRBV15,-,TGTGCCACCAGCGGGGGTGCGGTGCGGGATCGTTTACTGTTTTTT,CATSGGAVRDRLLFF
TRBJ1-2,few,TRBV5-4,-,TGTGCCAGCAGCTTTGACACGCAGGATGGCTACACCTTC,CASSFDTQDGYTF
TRBJ2-4,-,TRBV19,TRBD2,TGTGCCAGTAGTATGATGACGCGGGGGGACATTCAGTACTTC,CASSMMTRGDIQYF
TRBJ2-7,-,TRBV28,-,TGTGCCAGCAGTGCCACCTACGAGCAGTACTTC,CASSATYEQYF
TRBJ1-5,-,TRBV5-1,-,TGCGCCAGCAGCCCCACCCCTAATGACGGACGAAATCAGCCCCAGCATTTT,CASSPTPNDGRNQPQHF
TRBJ2-7,-,TRBV7-8,-,TGTGCCAGCAGCGTAGGGGGCGAGCAGTACTTC,CASSVGGEQYF
TRBJ2-5,-,TRBV9,-,TGTGCCAGCAGCGTAGCCGGCACCGGGACCCAGTACTTC,CASSVAGTGTQYF
TRBJ2-3,-,TRBV28,-,TGTGCCAGCAGTTGGGCGTCTAGTTTATTGTTTTCAGATACGCAGTATTTT,CASSWASSLLFSDTQYF
TRBJ1-5,-,TRBV27,-,TGTGCCAGCAGTTTCAGGCAGAATCAGCCCCAGCATTTT,CASSFRQNQPQHF
TRBJ1-2,-,TRBV7-2,TRBD1,TGTGCCAGCAGCTTGGCTGGGACAGATCCTTATGGCTACACCTTC,CASSLAGTDPYGYTF
TRBJ1-1,-,TRBV18,-,TGTGCCAGCTCACCGGACAGAGGATCCGTCGCTGAAGCTTTCTTT,CASSPDRGSVAEAFF
TRBJ1-2,-,TRBV4-1,TRBD1,TGCGCCAGCAGCCAACTCGACAGGGGGTCCTATGGCTACACCTTC,CASSQLDRGSYGYTF